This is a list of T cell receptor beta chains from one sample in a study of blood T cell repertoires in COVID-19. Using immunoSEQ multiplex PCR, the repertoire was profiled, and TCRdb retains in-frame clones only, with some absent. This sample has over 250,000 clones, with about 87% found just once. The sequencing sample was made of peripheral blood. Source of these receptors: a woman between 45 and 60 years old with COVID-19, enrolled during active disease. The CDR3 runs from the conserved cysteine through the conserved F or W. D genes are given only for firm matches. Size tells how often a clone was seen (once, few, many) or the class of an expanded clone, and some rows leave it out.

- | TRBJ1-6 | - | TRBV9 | TGTGCCAGCAGCGTAGAGGGAGGGCGTTCACCCCTCCACTTT | CASSVEGGRSPLHF
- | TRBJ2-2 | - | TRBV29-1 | TGCAGCGTGGGTGGATCTAGCGCTTACACCGGGGAGCTGTTTTTT | CSVGGSSAYTGELFF
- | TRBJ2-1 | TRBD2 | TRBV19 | TGTGCCAGTAGTATGGGGACTAGTTCCTACAATGAGCAGTTCTTC | CASSMGTSSYNEQFF
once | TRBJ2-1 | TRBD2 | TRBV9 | TGTGCCAGCAGCGTAGGTGCGGAGAAGCGGGGGTACAATGAGCAGTTCTTC | CASSVGAEKRGYNEQFF
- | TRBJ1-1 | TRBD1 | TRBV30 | TGTGCCTGGAGTACCAAACAGGGGGCGCTTAGGACTGAAGCTTTCTTT | CAWSTKQGALRTEAFF
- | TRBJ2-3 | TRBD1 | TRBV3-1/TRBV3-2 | TGTGCCAGCAGCCCCCCCCTGGGACAGGGGGCCCGGCGCACAGATACGCAGTATTTT | CASSPPLGQGARRTDTQYF
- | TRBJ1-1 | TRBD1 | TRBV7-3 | TGTGCCAGCAGCTCGGACAGGGGGAACACTGAAGCTTTCTTT | CASSSDRGNTEAFF
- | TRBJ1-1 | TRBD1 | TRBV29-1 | TGCAGCGGATGGGACAGGACGTACACTGAAGCTTTCTTT | CSGWDRTYTEAFF
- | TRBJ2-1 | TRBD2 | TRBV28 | TGTGCCAGCAGACGAACAGCGGGGGGAAAACAAAATGAGCAGTTCTTC | CASRRTAGGKQNEQFF
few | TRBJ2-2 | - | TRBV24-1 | TGTGCCACCTCGCCGACTGTTACCGGGGAGCTGTTTTTT | CATSPTVTGELFF
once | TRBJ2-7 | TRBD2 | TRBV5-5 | TGTGCCAGCAGCTTGAGAGAAAGGGGACTAGCGGCAGGGGAGCAGTACTTC | CASSLRERGLAAGEQYF
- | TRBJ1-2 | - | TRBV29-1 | TGCAGCGTTGTTAGCTACAGGAACTATGGCTACACCTTC | CSVVSYRNYGYTF
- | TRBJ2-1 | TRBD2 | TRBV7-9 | TGTGCCAGCAGCCCGACTAGCGGGCCATCCTACAATGAGCAGTTCTTC | CASSPTSGPSYNEQFF
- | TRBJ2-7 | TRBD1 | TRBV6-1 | TGTGCCAGCAGTGTGCCCGGGACAGGGTCCTCCTACGAGCAGTACTTC | CASSVPGTGSSYEQYF
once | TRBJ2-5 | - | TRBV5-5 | TGTGCCAGCAGCCTCGGACGGGGGGAGACCCAGTACTTC | CASSLGRGETQYF
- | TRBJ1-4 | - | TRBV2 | TGTGCCAGCAGTGGACGAATTCTAGCGGCAACTAATGAAAAACTGTTTTTT | CASSGRILAATNEKLFF
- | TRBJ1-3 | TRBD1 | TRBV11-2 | TGTGCCAGCAGCGCCTCGGGACAGCCCCGCTCTGGAAACACCATATATTTT | CASSASGQPRSGNTIYF
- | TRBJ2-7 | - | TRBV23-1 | TGCGCCAGCACCCCGGGGGACGGAGAGCAGTACTTC | CASTPGDGEQYF
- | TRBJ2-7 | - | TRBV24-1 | TGTGCCACCAGTGAGCCAGGGGAAGGCTACGAGCAGTACTTC | CATSEPGEGYEQYF
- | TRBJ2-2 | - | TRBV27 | TGTGCCAGCACTGAACAGAACACCGGGGAGCTGTTTTTT | CASTEQNTGELFF
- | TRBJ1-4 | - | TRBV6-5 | TGTGCCGCCTCCGCGGGGACGGGGAATGAAAAACTGTTTTTT | CAASAGTGNEKLFF
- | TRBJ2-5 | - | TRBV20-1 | TGCAGTGCTAGTAGGGGGACCCCTACCCAGTACTTC | CSASRGTPTQYF
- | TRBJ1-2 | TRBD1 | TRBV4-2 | TGTGCCAGCAGCCAAGGTCCCCCGGGGACAGGGTATGGCTACACCTTC | CASSQGPPGTGYGYTF
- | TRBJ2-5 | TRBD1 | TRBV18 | TGTGCCAGCTCACCAAAGACAGGGGGATATGAGACCCAGTACTTC | CASSPKTGGYETQYF